Presented here are 20 T cell receptor beta chains from one specimen sequenced in a study of graft-versus-host responses after intestinal transplantation. For these receptors, no antigen is known. Some clones are missing from TCRdb's copy, which holds only in-frame ones; the method was immunoSEQ multiplex PCR. The table has roughly 99,000 clones, approximately 86% seen once. Sequences were derived from unstimulated CD4+ T cells sorted from spleen or lymph node cells, sampled before transplant. Every receptor here comes from a human donor who was the organ donor for an intestinal transplant.

The chain couples TRBV6-5 to TRBJ2-5, with D possibly matching TRBD1 (5 bases). Trimming took 6 bases from V and 6 from J, leaving 11 bases between them. Germline loops: CDR1 MNHEY, CDR2 SVGAGI. CDR3 size: 12 residues. The CDR3 DNA sequence: TGTGCCAGCAGACAGGTCCCCCAGACCCAGTACTTC. It encodes CASRQVPQTQYF.

This chain joins TRBV6-1 and TRBJ1-1; D gene ambiguous. The CDR3 runs 15 residues. From germline, CDR1 is MNHNS and CDR2 SASEGT. The CDR3 loop reads CASSRGGPGNTEAFF. CDR3 nucleotides: TGTGCTTCAAGCCGGGGAGGCCCGGGGAACACTGAAGCTTTCTTT.

This sequence joins TRBV6-5 and TRBJ2-1; 8 nucleotides agree with TRBD2. CDR3 size: 14 residues. Germline-derived CDR1 and CDR2 are MNHEY and SVGAGI. The V segment lost 8 bases and the J segment 0 bases; nucleotides outside the gene matches: 3. CDR3 DNA: TGTGCCAGCCAGCGGGGGTCCTCCTACAATGAGCAGTTCTTC. This gives the protein CASQRGSSYNEQFF.

V gene TRBV6-6 combines with J gene TRBJ2-7; D unclear. The V gene lost 2 bases and the J gene lost 2 bases, with 4 bases spanning the gap. This CDR3 region has 12 residues. CDR1 and CDR2 (germline): MNHNY, SVGAGI (reference sequence). The CDR3 DNA is TGTGCCAGCAGTTACGACACCTACGAGCAGTACTTC. Amino acid sequence: CASSYDTYEQYF.

The CDR3 sequence: CASRAPLAYYNSPLHF. CDR3 bases: TGTGCCAGCAGGGCCCCCTTAGCCTACTATAATTCACCCCTCCACTTT. V gene TRBV2 combines with J gene TRBJ1-6; D remains ambiguous. Trimming shortened V by 6 bases and J by 3 bases, and 15 bases separated the two germline ends. The CDR3 totals 16 residues. Germline values: CDR1 SNHLY, CDR2 FYNNEI.

The chain has TRBV14 and TRBJ2-7; 7 nucleotides line up with TRBD2. V shed 1 base and J 9 bases; nucleotides not matched to a gene: 24. The CDR3 consists of 19 residues. Germline CDR1 is SGHDN and CDR2 is FVKESK. CDR3 nucleotides: TGTGCCAGCAGCCAAGGATTCCCCCATACCGGGAGGAAATTTGGTGGGCAGTACTTC. It specifies CASSQGFPHTGRKFGGQYF.

V usage is TRBV12-1 and J usage is TRBJ2-2; the D call of TRBD2 is as the table states it, not checked on the DNA. TRBV12-1 is tagged as a pseudogene. The CDR3 is 17 residues long. The CDR3 DNA reads as TGTGCCAGCAGCTTGTACCCGGGACTAGCGGACACCGGGGAGCTGTTTTTT. Translated: CASSLYPGLADTGELFF.

The CDR3 reads CASSQRLAGGETQYF. The CDR3 DNA is TGCGCCAGCAGCCAACGACTAGCGGGGGGAGAGACCCAGTACTTC. V is TRBV4-1 and J is TRBJ2-5, with 13 bases matching TRBD2. The CDR3 has 15 residues. Trimming took 2 bases from V and 4 from J; bases not matched to a gene: 1. The germline V gene has CDR1 MGHRA and CDR2 YSYEKL.

The V and J genes are TRBV7-9 and TRBJ1-5, with D possibly being TRBD1 (6 bases). Per germline, CDR1 SEHNR and CDR2 FQNEAQ (reference sequence). Trimming cost V 1 base and J 1 base, with 11 bases left between them. The CDR3 loop spans 16 amino acids. This CDR3 reads CASSLGSGGSNQPQHF. CDR3 nucleotide sequence: TGTGCCAGCAGCTTAGGGTCCGGGGGCAGCAATCAGCCCCAGCATTTT. Full variable domain (outside the CDR3, taken from reference TRBV7-9 and TRBJ1-5): DTGVSQNPRHKITKRGQNVTFRCDPISEHNRLYWYRQTLGQGPEFLTYFQNEAQLEKSRLLSDRFSAERPKGSFSTLEIQRTEQGDSAMYLCASSLGSGGSNQPQHFGDGTRLSIL.

The chain joins TRBV10-1 to TRBJ1-6; possible D gene TRBD1, 5 bases. Germline CDR1 WNHNN, CDR2 SYGVQD (reference sequence). This CDR3 contains 14 residues. V was clipped by 7 bases and J by 2 bases, with 9 bases between them. The CDR3 sequence is CASTRGAYNSPLHF. The CDR3 region has the DNA TGCGCCAGCACTCGGGGGGCCTATAATTCACCCCTCCACTTT.

The chain recombines TRBV28 with TRBJ2-7; D remains unclear. Germline CDR1 reads MDHEN; CDR2 reads SYDVKM. Between the trimmed V and J ends, which lost 3 bases and 9 bases, there was a span of 9 bases. There are 11 residues in the CDR3. The CDR3 protein is CASSLSVAQYF. Here the CDR3 DNA reads TGTGCCAGCAGTTTGAGCGTCGCGCAGTACTTC.

This chain connects TRBV10-3 to TRBJ2-7; 9 nucleotides agree with TRBD2. CDR1 and CDR2 (germline): ENHRY, SYGVKD. Germline trimming cut 6 bases from V and 0 bases from J; bases unmatched to any gene: 6. This CDR3 spans 15 amino acids. The CDR3 region is CAIRNSGSSSYEQYF. The CDR3 coding sequence is TGTGCCATCAGGAATAGCGGGAGTTCCTCCTACGAGCAGTACTTC.

The J gene is TRBJ2-5, the V gene TRBV5-6; 7 bases align to TRBD1. Germline CDR1 reads SGHDT; CDR2 reads YYEEEE. The CDR3 totals 15 residues. With 4 bases clipped from V and 1 base from J, the junction kept 7 bases outside the gene matches. DNA for the CDR3: TGTGCCAGCAGCGGCATGACAGGGCCCCAAGAGACCCAGTACTTC. It encodes CASSGMTGPQETQYF.

J is TRBJ2-5 and V is TRBV19; no reliable D call. The CDR3 loop spans 13 amino acids. The V and J ends lost 5 bases and 1 base respectively, with 8 bases between them. Per germline, CDR1 LNHDA and CDR2 SQIVND (reference sequence). The CDR3 protein is CASSGLAQETQYF. The CDR3 nucleotides are TGTGCCAGTAGTGGGTTAGCCCAAGAGACCCAGTACTTC. Full variable domain (remainder filled in from reference TRBV19 and TRBJ2-5): DGGITQSPKYLFRKEGQNVTLSCEQNLNHDAMYWYRQDPGQGLRLIYYSQIVNDFQKGDIAEGYSVSREKKESFPLTVTSAQKNPTAFYLCASSGLAQETQYFGPGTRLLVL.

The chain has TRBV7-9 and TRBJ2-2; weak D call: TRBD1 (6 bases). V dropped 5 bases and J dropped 0 bases, with 19 bases sitting between them. This CDR3 has 18 amino acids. Germline-derived CDR1 and CDR2 are SEHNR and FQNEAQ (reference sequence). CDR3 region: CASSPGQFIFTNTGELFF. As DNA, the CDR3 is TGTGCCAGCAGCCCTGGACAGTTTATATTTACGAACACCGGGGAGCTGTTTTTT.

In the case of this clone: A junction boundary mismatches the germline segment, possibly from a read error. In nucleotides, the CDR3 is TGTGCTAGCAGCTTAGCGGCCAGCCACGAGCAGTACTTC. This gives the protein CASSLAASHEQYF. The rearrangement uses TRBV7-7 and TRBJ2-7; D possibly corresponds to TRBD2 (6 bases). The CDR3 has 13 amino acids. CDR1 and CDR2 (germline): SSHAT, FNYEAQ (reference sequence). The full variable domain, in which reference TRBV7-7 and TRBJ2-7 provide the parts outside the CDR3, is GAGVSQSPRYKVTKRGQDVTLRCDPISSHATLYWYQQALGQGPEFLTYFNYEAQPDKSGLPSDRFSAERPEGSISTLTIQRTEQRDSAMYRCASSLAASHEQYFGPGTRLTVT.

This chain joins TRBV5-1 and TRBJ1-1; D might be TRBD1 (5 bases). Trimming took 1 base from V and 2 from J, leaving 15 bases between them. The CDR3 spans 16 residues. In germline, CDR1 is SGHRS, CDR2 YFSETQ. CDR3 in DNA: TGCGCCAGCAGCTTGATAGGACAACCGGCCAACACTGAAGCTTTCTTT. It is translated as CASSLIGQPANTEAFF.

The sample holds a few counts of this clone. The chain links TRBV7-9 to TRBJ1-5; D may be TRBD1 (5 bases). V dropped 5 bases and J dropped 6 bases, with 8 bases sitting between them. The CDR3 spans 12 residues. CDR1 is SEHNR, CDR2 FQNEAQ, per germline (reference sequence). The CDR3 DNA reads as TGTGCCAGCAGCCCCCAGGGTCAGCCCCAGCATTTT. Its translation: CASSPQGQPQHF.

J is TRBJ1-6 and V is TRBV5-6; no reliable D call. Deletions cut 3 bases from V and 7 bases from J, with 5 bases between. The CDR3 is 12 amino acids. Germline-derived CDR1 and CDR2 are SGHDT and YYEEEE. Here the CDR3 DNA reads TGTGCCAGCAGCTCCGTAAATTCACCCCTCCACTTT. Protein product: CASSSVNSPLHF.

This clone was recorded only once. J is TRBJ1-2 and V is TRBV7-6, with D perhaps TRBD1 (6 bases). The V gene's germline CDR1 is SGHVS and CDR2 FNYEAQ. V shed 2 bases and J shed 5 bases, with 15 bases lying between them. The CDR3 covers 15 residues. CDR3 coding DNA: TGTGCCAGCAGCTTAAGGCCAGGGGCTGGGTATGGCTACACCTTC. The encoded protein is CASSLRPGAGYGYTF.